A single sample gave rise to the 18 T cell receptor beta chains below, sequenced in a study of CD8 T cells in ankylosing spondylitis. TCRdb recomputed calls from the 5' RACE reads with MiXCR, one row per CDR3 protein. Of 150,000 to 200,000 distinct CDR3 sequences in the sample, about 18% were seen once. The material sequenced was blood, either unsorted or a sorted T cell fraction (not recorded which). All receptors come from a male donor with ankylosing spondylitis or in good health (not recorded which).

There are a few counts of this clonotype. The CDR3 DNA reads as TGTGCCAGCAGCCCATCGAGCGGGAGGGCTTACAATGAGCAGTTCTTC. Translated: CASSPSSGRAYNEQFF. V and J are TRBV9 and TRBJ2-1; 10 bases agree with TRBD2. This CDR3 is 16 amino acids long. Germline V lookup: CDR1 SGDLS, CDR2 YYNGEE. With V trimmed by 4 bases and J by 4 bases, 8 bases remained unmatched.

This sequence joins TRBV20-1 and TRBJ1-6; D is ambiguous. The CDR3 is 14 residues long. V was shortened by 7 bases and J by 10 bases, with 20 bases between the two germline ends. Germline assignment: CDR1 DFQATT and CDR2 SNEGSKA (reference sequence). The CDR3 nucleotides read TGCAGTGGATTAGCCTCACTAAGGGCATCACCCCTCCACTTT. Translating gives CSGLASLRASPLHF.

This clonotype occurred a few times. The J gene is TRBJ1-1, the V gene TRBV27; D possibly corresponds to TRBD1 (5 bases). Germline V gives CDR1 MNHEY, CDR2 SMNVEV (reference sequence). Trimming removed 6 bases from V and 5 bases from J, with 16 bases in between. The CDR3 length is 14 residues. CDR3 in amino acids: CASSPSPGDTEAFF. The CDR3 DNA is TGTGCCAGCAGCCCAAGCCCGGGGGATACTGAAGCTTTCTTT.

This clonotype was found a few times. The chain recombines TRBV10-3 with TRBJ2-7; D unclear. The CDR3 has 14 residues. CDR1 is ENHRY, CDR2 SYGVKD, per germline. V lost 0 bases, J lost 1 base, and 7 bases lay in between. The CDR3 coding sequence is TGTGCCATCAGTGAGTCGGCAGCTTCCTACGAGCAGTACTTC. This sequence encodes CAISESAASYEQYF.

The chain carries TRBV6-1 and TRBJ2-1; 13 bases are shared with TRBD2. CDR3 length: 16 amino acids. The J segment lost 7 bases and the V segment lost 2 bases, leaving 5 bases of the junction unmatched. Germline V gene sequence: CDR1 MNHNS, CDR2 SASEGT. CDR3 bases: TGTGCCAGCAGTGAATGGGGACTAGCGGGGAGTAATGAGCAGTTCTTC. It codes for CASSEWGLAGSNEQFF.

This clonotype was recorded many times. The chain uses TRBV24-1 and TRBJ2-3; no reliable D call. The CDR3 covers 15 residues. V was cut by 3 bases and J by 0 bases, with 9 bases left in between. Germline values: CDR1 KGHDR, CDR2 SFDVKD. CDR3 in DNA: TGTGCCACCAGTGATCAAGATCCTAGCACAGATACGCAGTATTTT. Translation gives CATSDQDPSTDTQYF.

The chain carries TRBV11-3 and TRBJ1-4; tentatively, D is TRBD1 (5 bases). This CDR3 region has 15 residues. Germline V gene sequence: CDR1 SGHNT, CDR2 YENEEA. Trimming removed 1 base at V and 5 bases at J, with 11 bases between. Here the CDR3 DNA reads TGTGCCAGCAGCTTAGTCGGGGGTTTAAATGAAAAACTGTTTTTT. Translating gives CASSLVGGLNEKLFF. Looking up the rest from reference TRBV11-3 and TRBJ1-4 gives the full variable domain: EAGVVQSPRYKIIEKKQPVAFWCNPISGHNTLYWYLQNLGQGPELLIRYENEEAVDDSQLPKDRFSAERLKGVDSTLKIQPAELGDSAVYLCASSLVGGLNEKLFFGSGTQLSVL.

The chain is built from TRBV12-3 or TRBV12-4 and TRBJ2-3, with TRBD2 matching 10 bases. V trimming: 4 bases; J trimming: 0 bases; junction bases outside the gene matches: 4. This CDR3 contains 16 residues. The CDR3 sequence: CASSWSSGGSTDTQYF. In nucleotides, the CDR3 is TGTGCCAGCAGTTGGAGTAGCGGGGGGAGCACAGATACGCAGTATTTT.

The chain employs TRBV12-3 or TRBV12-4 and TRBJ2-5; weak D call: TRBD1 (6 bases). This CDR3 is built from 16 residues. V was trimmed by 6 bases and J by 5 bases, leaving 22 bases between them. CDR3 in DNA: TGTGCCAGCAGACCAAAGACAGGCCTCCCTGAGGAGACCCAGTACTTC. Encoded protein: CASRPKTGLPEETQYF.

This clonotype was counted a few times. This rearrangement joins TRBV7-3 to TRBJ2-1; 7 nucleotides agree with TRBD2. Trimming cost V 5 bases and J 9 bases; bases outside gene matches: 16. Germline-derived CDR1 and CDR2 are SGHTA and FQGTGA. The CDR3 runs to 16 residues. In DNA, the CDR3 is TGTGCCAGCAGCCCGCCGGGGGGTACCCGGGACGGTGAGCAGTTCTTC. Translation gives CASSPPGGTRDGEQFF. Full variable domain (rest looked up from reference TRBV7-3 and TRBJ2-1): GAGVSQTPSNKVTEKGKYVELRCDPISGHTALYWYRQSLGQGPEFLIYFQGTGAADDSGLPNDRFFAVRPEGSVSTLKIQRTERGDSAVYLCASSPPGGTRDGEQFFGPGTRLTVL.

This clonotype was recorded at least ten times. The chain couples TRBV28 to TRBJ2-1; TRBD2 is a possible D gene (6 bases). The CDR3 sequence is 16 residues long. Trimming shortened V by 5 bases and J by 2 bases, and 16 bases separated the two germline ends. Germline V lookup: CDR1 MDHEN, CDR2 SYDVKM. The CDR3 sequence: CASSPGGLAAYNEQFF. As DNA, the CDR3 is TGTGCCAGCAGTCCTGGAGGGCTAGCTGCCTACAATGAGCAGTTCTTC. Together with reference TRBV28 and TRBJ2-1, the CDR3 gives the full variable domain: DVKVTQSSRYLVKRTGEKVFLECVQDMDHENMFWYRQDPGLGLRLIYFSYDVKMKEKGDIPEGYSVSREKKERFSLILESASTNQTSMYLCASSPGGLAAYNEQFFGPGTRLTVL.

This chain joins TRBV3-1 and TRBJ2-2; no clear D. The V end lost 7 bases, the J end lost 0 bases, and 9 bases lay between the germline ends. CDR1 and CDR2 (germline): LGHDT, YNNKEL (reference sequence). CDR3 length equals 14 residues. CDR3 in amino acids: CASKGDANTGELFF. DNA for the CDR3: TGTGCCAGCAAGGGCGACGCGAACACCGGGGAGCTGTTTTTT.

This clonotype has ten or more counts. CDR3 in amino acids: CASSWGVSSVLGAEQYF. CDR3 nucleotide sequence: TGCGCCAGCTCCTGGGGGGTTTCAAGTGTATTAGGGGCCGAGCAGTACTTC. J is TRBJ2-7 and V is TRBV5-1, with D possibly being TRBD2 (6 bases). V was clipped by 7 bases and J by 6 bases, with 29 bases between them. Germline V gives CDR1 SGHRS, CDR2 YFSETQ. This CDR3 contains 17 residues.

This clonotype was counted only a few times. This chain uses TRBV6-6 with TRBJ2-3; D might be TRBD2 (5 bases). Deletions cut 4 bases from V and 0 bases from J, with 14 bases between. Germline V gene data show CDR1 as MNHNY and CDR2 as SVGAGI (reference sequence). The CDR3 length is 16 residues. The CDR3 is CASSSSRTASTDTQYF. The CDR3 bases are TGTGCCAGCAGTTCCTCACGGACTGCTAGCACAGATACGCAGTATTTT.

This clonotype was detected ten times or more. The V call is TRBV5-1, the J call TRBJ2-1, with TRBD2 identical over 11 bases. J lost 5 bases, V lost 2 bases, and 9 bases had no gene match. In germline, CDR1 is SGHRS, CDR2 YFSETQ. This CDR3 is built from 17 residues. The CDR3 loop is CASSFLGTSGPHNEQFF. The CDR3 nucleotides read TGCGCCAGCAGCTTTCTTGGGACTAGCGGCCCTCACAATGAGCAGTTCTTC.

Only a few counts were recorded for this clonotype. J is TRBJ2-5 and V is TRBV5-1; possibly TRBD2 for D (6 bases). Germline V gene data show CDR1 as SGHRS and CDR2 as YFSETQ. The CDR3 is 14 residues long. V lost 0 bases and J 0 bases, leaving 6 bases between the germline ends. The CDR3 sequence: CASSLVADQETQYF. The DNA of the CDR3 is TGCGCCAGCAGCTTGGTAGCGGACCAAGAGACCCAGTACTTC. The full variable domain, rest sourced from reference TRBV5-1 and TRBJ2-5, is KAGVTQTPRYLIKTRGQQVTLSCSPISGHRSVSWYQQTPGQGLQFLFEYFSETQRNKGNFPGRFSGRQFSNSRSEMNVSTLELGDSALYLCASSLVADQETQYFGPGTRLLVL.

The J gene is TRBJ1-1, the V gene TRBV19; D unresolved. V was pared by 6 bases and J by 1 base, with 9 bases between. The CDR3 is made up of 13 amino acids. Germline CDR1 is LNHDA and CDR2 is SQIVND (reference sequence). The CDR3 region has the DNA TGTGCCAGTAGCGGACCGAGGAACACTGAAGCTTTCTTT. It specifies CASSGPRNTEAFF.

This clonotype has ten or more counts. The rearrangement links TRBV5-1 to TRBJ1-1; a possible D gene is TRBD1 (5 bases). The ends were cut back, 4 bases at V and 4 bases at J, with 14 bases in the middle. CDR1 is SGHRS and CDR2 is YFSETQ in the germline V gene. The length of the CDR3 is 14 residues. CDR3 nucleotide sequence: TGCGCCAGCAGCCTCTGGGGGGGGAGCACTGAAGCTTTCTTT. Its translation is CASSLWGGSTEAFF. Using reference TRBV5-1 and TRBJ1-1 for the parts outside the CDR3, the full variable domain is KAGVTQTPRYLIKTRGQQVTLSCSPISGHRSVSWYQQTPGQGLQFLFEYFSETQRNKGNFPGRFSGRQFSNSRSEMNVSTLELGDSALYLCASSLWGGSTEAFFGQGTRLTVV.